Below are 5 T cell receptor beta chains sequenced from a single sample in a study of CD8+ T cells in alopecia areata. cDNA serving as the sequencing template came from extracted, reverse transcribed RNA. Sequenced by immunoSEQ multiplex PCR; TCRdb stores in-frame clones only, minus some. The sample includes approximately 180,000 clones, 59% of them seen just once. Specimen: CD4+ T cells sorted from blood, collected at week 0. The receptors originated from a human donor with alopecia areata.

Only a few counts were recorded for this clone. The chain has TRBV4-1 and TRBJ1-4, with D hard to call. This CDR3 has 13 amino acids. V was trimmed by 5 bases and J by 2 bases, leaving 6 bases between them. The germline CDR1 and CDR2 sequences are MGHRA and YSYEKL. CDR3 bases: TGCGCCAGCAGCATAGGCACTAATGAAAAACTGTTTTTT. It yields the protein CASSIGTNEKLFF.

The gene calls are TRBV7-3 and TRBJ1-1, with unresolved D. CDR1 and CDR2 from the germline V gene are SGHTA and FQGTGA. This CDR3 region has 14 residues. The ends were cut back, 5 bases at V and 0 bases at J, with 10 bases in the middle. The chain's CDR3 is CASSQSGMNTEAFF. The CDR3 DNA reads as TGTGCCAGCAGCCAATCCGGCATGAACACTGAAGCTTTCTTT.

V and J are TRBV30 and TRBJ2-5; tentative D call: TRBD2 (5 bases). This CDR3 has 12 amino acids. The V end lost 1 base, the J end lost 7 bases, and 10 bases lay between the germline ends. Germline-derived CDR1 and CDR2 are GTSNPN and SVGIG (reference sequence). DNA of the CDR3: TGTGCCTGGAGTGGTGCGGCGGGGACCCAGTACTTC. Amino acid sequence: CAWSGAAGTQYF.

The chain recombines TRBV29-1 with TRBJ2-7, with D perhaps being TRBD1 or TRBD2 (5 bases each). This CDR3 has 12 amino acids. The V end was cut by 6 bases, the J end by 3 bases, with 12 bases between. Germline CDR1 and CDR2: SQVTM and ANQGSEA. The CDR3 nucleotides are TGCAGCGTGGTGGGGACCCTCTACGAGCAGTACTTC. This encodes CSVVGTLYEQYF.

In this sample, this clone turned up a few times. CDR3 region: CASSQEAVSPDTQYF. The CDR3 nucleotides are TGCGCCAGCAGCCAAGAGGCAGTCTCCCCAGATACGCAGTATTTT. The chain links TRBV4-1 to TRBJ2-3; D remains ambiguous. Trimming cost V 0 bases and J 4 bases, with 11 bases left between them. The germline V gene encodes CDR1 MGHRA and CDR2 YSYEKL. This CDR3 spans 15 amino acids.